This TCR beta chain was sequenced during a study of radiation and T cells in renal cell carcinoma. Germline V gives CDR1 SGHVS, CDR2 FQNEAQ. Trimming removed 6 bases from V and 6 bases from J, with 10 bases in between. The CDR3 consists of 12 residues. This sample's time point: blood 2 weeks post-SBRT. The treatment: 15 Gy SBRT to primary tumor, nephrectomy 4 weeks later. Radiation-treated patients gave blood at baseline, week 2 and week 4. Clear cell pathology was present in this patient's renal cell carcinoma. Sequenced by immunoSEQ multiplex PCR; TCRdb stores in-frame clones only, minus some. The repertoire holds 100,000 to 150,000 clones, with around 81% as singletons.

The sequence was collected from a man in his fifties or sixties with renal cell carcinoma. The V call is TRBV7-8, the J call TRBJ2-3, with D tentatively TRBD2 (6 bases). The source material was blood, sampled from a patient whose treatment included radiotherapy and nephrectomy. The CDR3 sequence is CASRRGGDTQYF. The CDR3, as DNA: TGTGCCAGCAGGCGCGGAGGGGATACGCAGTATTTT.